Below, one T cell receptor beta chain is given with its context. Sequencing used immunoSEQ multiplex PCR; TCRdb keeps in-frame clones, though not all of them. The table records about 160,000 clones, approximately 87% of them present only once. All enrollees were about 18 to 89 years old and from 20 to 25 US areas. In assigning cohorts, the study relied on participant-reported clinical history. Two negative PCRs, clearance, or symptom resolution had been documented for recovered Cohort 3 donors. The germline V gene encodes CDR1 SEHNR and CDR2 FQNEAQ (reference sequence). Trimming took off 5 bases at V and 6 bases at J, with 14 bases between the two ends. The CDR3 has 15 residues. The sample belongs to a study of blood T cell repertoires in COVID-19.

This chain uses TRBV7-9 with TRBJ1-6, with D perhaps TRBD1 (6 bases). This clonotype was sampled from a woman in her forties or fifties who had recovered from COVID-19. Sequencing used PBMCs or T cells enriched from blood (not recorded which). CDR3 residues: CASSNIRGGNSPLHF. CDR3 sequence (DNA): TGTGCCAGCAGCAATATCAGGGGTGGTAATTCACCCCTCCACTTT.